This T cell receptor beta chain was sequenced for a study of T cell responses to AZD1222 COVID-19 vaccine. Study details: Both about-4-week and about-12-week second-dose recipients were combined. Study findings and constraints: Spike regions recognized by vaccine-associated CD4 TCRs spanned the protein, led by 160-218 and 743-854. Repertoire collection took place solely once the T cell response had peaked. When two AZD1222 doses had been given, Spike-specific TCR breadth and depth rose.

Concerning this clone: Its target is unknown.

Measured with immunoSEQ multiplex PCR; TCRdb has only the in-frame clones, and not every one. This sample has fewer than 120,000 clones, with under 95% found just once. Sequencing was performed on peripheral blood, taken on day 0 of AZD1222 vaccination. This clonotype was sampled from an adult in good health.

The chain's CDR3 is CASSPTRSPPGEAFF. The CDR3 nucleotides read TGTGCCAGCTCACCGACAAGATCCCCACCCGGTGAAGCTTTCTTT. This chain links TRBV18 with TRBJ1-1; no reliable D call. The CDR3 loop spans 15 amino acids. With 3 bases removed from V and 7 bases from J, the gap between germline ends came to 18 bases. Germline CDR1 KGHSH, CDR2 LQKENI.